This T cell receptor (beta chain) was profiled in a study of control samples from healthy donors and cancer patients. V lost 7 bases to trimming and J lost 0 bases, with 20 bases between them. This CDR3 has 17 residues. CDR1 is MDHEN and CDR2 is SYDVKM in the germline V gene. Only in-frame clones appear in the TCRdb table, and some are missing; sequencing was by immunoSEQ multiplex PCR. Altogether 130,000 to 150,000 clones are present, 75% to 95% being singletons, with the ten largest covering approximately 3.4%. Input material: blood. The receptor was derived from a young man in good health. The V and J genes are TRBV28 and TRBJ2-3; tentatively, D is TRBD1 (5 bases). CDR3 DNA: TGTGCCAGCACCACACTACTCCAGGGTCGAAGCACAGATACGCAGTATTTT. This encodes CASTTLLQGRSTDTQYF.